The 3 T cell receptor beta chains presented below share a single source sample, sequenced in a study of T cells in Graves' hyperthyroidism and ophthalmopathy. The CDR3 regions of TCR beta were amplified from RNA transcripts. The HTBI primer set served for first-round RT-PCR of the TCR CDR3. TCRdb re-derived calls from the multiplex PCR reads in MiXCR, one entry per CDR3 protein. This table holds about 360,000 distinct CDR3 sequences, roughly 14% found once. The source material was blood. The source of these receptors is a young man with Graves' hyperthyroidism that later progressed to Graves' ophthalmopathy.

This clonotype was observed a few times. The chain links TRBV28 to TRBJ2-5, with D perhaps TRBD1 (5 bases). The V gene lost 2 bases and the J gene lost 2 bases, with 15 bases spanning the gap. This CDR3 comprises 16 residues. Germline CDR1 MDHEN, CDR2 SYDVKM. In DNA, the CDR3 is TGTGCCAGCAGTTTAGGCAAAGGGGTTATTCAAGAGACCCAGTACTTC. This encodes CASSLGKGVIQETQYF.

This clonotype was observed at least ten times. V usage is TRBV5-1 and J usage is TRBJ2-1, with D possibly being TRBD2 (5 bases). This CDR3 has 13 residues. Germline V gene data show CDR1 as SGHRS and CDR2 as YFSETQ. Trimming took off 4 bases at V and 6 bases at J, with 11 bases between the two ends. The CDR3, as DNA: TGCGCCAGCAGCCGCGCCGGGGTCAATGAGCAGTTCTTC. Amino acid sequence: CASSRAGVNEQFF.

This clonotype showed up many times. The chain is built from TRBV6-6 and TRBJ2-7, with no clear D. CDR1 and CDR2 from the germline V gene are MNHNY and SVGAGI (reference sequence). This CDR3 has 14 residues. V was trimmed by 0 bases and J by 0 bases, leaving 6 bases between them. The chain's CDR3 is CASSYSSSSYEQYF. The CDR3 bases are TGTGCCAGCAGTTACTCAAGTTCCTCCTACGAGCAGTACTTC.